This TCR beta chain was identified in a study of blood T cell repertoires in COVID-19. As for the study in general: Samples of COVID-19 (acute and convalescent) were obtained from the United States, Italy and Spain.

Trimming removed 2 bases from V and 1 base from J; junction bases left unmatched: 5. The CDR3 consists of 16 residues. Germline V gene sequence: CDR1 SGHTA, CDR2 FQGNSA. Study processing details: Nucleated cell counts were estimated from reference gene primer amplification. Method: immunoSEQ multiplex PCR; TCRdb's copy keeps in-frame clones and lacks some. V and J calls and clone size are copied from that table; D and trimming were computed from the DNA. The sample holds 70,000 or so clones, about four fifths seen once. The TCR originated in a human donor in a cohort sampled during active COVID-19. The chain links TRBV7-2 to TRBJ2-3; 8 bases line up with TRBD2. The sample was peripheral blood. The CDR3 DNA sequence: TGTGCCAGCAGCTTATTAACAGCGGGAGGCACAGATACGCAGTATTTT. Its translation: CASSLLTAGGTDTQYF.